This record concerns one T cell receptor (beta chain) sequence. V lost 1 base and J 6 bases, leaving 8 bases between the germline ends. Per the germline V gene, CDR1 is SGHRS and CDR2 is YFSETQ. CDR3 length equals 13 residues. This sample was included in a study of blood T cell repertoires in COVID-19. As for the study in general: Donors in the United States, Italy and Spain gave samples during acute or convalescent COVID-19.

Original processing methods: Amplification with reference gene primers provided the estimates of nucleated cell counts. The method was immunoSEQ multiplex PCR; TCRdb's version includes in-frame clones alone and lacks a portion of them. The D gene and trimming were derived from the DNA, and the V and J assignments and clone size from that table. The profile shows about 250,000 clones, about 88% of them singletons. The specimen sequenced was PBMCs or T cells enriched from blood (not recorded which). The TCR comes from a woman aged 45-60 years who had recovered from COVID-19. This chain joins TRBV5-1 and TRBJ2-4, with D unclear. CDR3 residues: CASSLSSGNIQYF. CDR3 in DNA: TGCGCCAGCAGCTTGTCGTCAGGAAACATTCAGTACTTC.